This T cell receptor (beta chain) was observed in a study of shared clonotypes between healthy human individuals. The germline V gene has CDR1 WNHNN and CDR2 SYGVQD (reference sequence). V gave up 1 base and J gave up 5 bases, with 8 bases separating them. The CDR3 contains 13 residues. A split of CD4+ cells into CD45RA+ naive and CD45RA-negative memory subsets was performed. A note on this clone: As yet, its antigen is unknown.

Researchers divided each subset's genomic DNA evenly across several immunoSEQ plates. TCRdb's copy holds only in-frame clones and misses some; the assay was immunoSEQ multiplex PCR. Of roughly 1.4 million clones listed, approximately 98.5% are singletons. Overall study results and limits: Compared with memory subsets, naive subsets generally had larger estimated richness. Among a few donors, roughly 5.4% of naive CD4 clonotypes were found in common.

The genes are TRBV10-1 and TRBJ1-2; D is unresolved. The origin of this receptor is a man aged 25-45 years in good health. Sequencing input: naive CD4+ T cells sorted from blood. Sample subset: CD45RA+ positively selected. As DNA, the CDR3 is TGCGCCAGCAGTGAGTGGGCGCAGTATGGCTACACCTTC. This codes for CASSEWAQYGYTF.